The 30 T cell receptor beta chains below come from one sample, sequenced in a study of technical replicates of blood from four donors. This table comes from immunoSEQ multiplex PCR, and its TCRdb copy is limited to in-frame clones, with some not included. Of fewer than 110,000 clones in the sample, around 96% were seen once. Sequencing was done on a sample of T cells isolated from PBMCs. The receptors were sampled from a human donor in good health.

The V call is TRBV6-1, the J call TRBJ2-1, with 8 positions matching TRBD2. The J segment lost 11 bases and the V segment lost 1 base, leaving 10 bases of the junction unmatched. Germline CDR1 MNHNS, CDR2 SASEGT. This CDR3 is 15 amino acids long. The CDR3 DNA sequence: TGTGCCAGCAGTGAAGACGGGGGGGGTTCCCTCAAGCAGTTCTTC. It specifies CASSEDGGGSLKQFF.

The chain has TRBV10-3 and TRBJ1-1; TRBD1 matches at 7 bases. The germline V gene has CDR1 ENHRY and CDR2 SYGVKD. The CDR3 extends over 16 amino acids. The J segment lost 2 bases and the V segment lost 3 bases, leaving 9 bases of the junction unmatched. CDR3: CAISDPVTGANTEAFF. The CDR3 nucleotides are TGTGCCATCAGTGACCCCGTAACAGGGGCCAACACTGAAGCTTTCTTT.

The chain joins TRBV7-9 to TRBJ1-1; TRBD1 might be the D (6 bases). The CDR3 consists of 15 residues. The germline CDR1 and CDR2 sequences are SEHNR and FQNEAQ (reference sequence). Trimming removed 6 bases from V and 1 base from J, with 15 bases in between. The CDR3 loop reads CASRAPRGPNTEAFF. CDR3 DNA sequence: TGTGCCAGCAGAGCCCCCAGGGGTCCGAACACTGAAGCTTTCTTT.

The V gene is TRBV28, the J gene TRBJ2-7; TRBD2 might be the D (6 bases). The ends were cut back, 5 bases at V and 0 bases at J, with 11 bases in the middle. Germline lookup yields CDR1 MDHEN and CDR2 SYDVKM. This CDR3 comprises 14 residues. The CDR3 sequence is CASSLFSGSYEQYF. CDR3 sequence (DNA): TGTGCCAGCAGTCTTTTTAGCGGCTCCTACGAGCAGTACTTC.

The chain employs TRBV7-9 and TRBJ1-5, with 7 bases identical to TRBD1. Germline lookup yields CDR1 SEHNR and CDR2 FQNEAQ (reference sequence). There are 14 residues in the CDR3. The trim removed 2 bases at V and 4 bases at J, leaving 2 bases unmatched. For the CDR3, the DNA is TGTGCCAGCAGCTTAACAGGGGAGAATCAGCCCCAGCATTTT. Its translation: CASSLTGENQPQHF. The full variable domain, in which reference TRBV7-9 and TRBJ1-5 provide the parts outside the CDR3, is DTGVSQNPRHKITKRGQNVTFRCDPISEHNRLYWYRQTLGQGPEFLTYFQNEAQLEKSRLLSDRFSAERPKGSFSTLEIQRTEQGDSAMYLCASSLTGENQPQHFGDGTRLSIL.

V and J are TRBV11-2 and TRBJ2-3, with TRBD1 matching over 9 bases. Trimming at V came to 4 bases and at J to 3 bases, leaving 5 bases not matched to a gene. Germline assignment: CDR1 SGHAT and CDR2 FQNNGV. The CDR3 spans 15 residues. CDR3 amino acids: CASSSGTGITDTQYF. The CDR3 DNA reads TGTGCCAGCAGCTCCGGGACAGGGATTACAGATACGCAGTATTTT.

V usage is TRBV5-6 and J usage is TRBJ2-7; tentatively, D is TRBD2 (6 bases). With 4 bases removed from V and 3 bases from J, the gap between germline ends came to 14 bases. The CDR3 is 14 residues long. Per germline, CDR1 SGHDT and CDR2 YYEEEE. CDR3 loop: CASSPDGGLYEQYF. The CDR3 DNA is TGTGCCAGCAGCCCTGATGGGGGACTCTACGAGCAGTACTTC.

The rearrangement joins TRBV7-3 to TRBJ2-1; 7 bases fit TRBD1. With V trimmed by 1 base and J by 9 bases, 6 bases remained unmatched. CDR1 and CDR2 from the germline V gene are SGHTA and FQGTGA. There are 14 residues in the CDR3. The CDR3 is CASSLNRGDREQFF. CDR3 nucleotides: TGTGCCAGCAGCTTAAACAGGGGCGATCGTGAGCAGTTCTTC. The complete variable domain, with remaining parts taken from reference TRBV7-3 and TRBJ2-1, reads GAGVSQTPSNKVTEKGKYVELRCDPISGHTALYWYRQSLGQGPEFLIYFQGTGAADDSGLPNDRFFAVRPEGSVSTLKIQRTERGDSAVYLCASSLNRGDREQFFGPGTRLTVL.

The rearrangement uses TRBV2 and TRBJ1-6; 7 nucleotides agree with TRBD1. The junction had 6 bases not matched to a gene; V was cut back by 6 bases and J by 7 bases. There are 14 residues in the CDR3. Per the germline V gene, CDR1 is SNHLY and CDR2 is FYNNEI. The CDR3 here is CASSLEQGNSPLHF. The CDR3 DNA reads TGTGCCAGCAGCCTCGAACAGGGGAATTCACCCCTCCACTTT.

Remarks on this clone: Sequence at one end of the junction differs from germline and may be a read error. V usage is TRBV19 and J usage is TRBJ2-3; the match to TRBD2 covers 10 bases. Germline-derived CDR1 and CDR2 are LNHDA and SQIVND (reference sequence). CDR3 length: 15 amino acids. The CDR3 sequence: CASSIAGGRTDTQYF. CDR3 DNA sequence: TGTGCCAGTAGCATAGCGGGGGGACGCACAGATACGCAGTATTTT. Full variable domain (missing parts from reference TRBV19 and TRBJ2-3): DGGITQSPKYLFRKEGQNVTLSCEQNLNHDAMYWYRQDPGQGLRLIYYSQIVNDFQKGDIAEGYSVSREKKESFPLTVTSAQKNPTAFYLCASSIAGGRTDTQYFGPGTRLTVL.

J is TRBJ1-4 and V is TRBV10-3; D is undetermined. Per germline, CDR1 ENHRY and CDR2 SYGVKD. The V and J ends lost 3 bases and 7 bases respectively, with 12 bases between them. This CDR3 is built from 14 residues. The chain's CDR3 is CAISEGVSGEKLFF. CDR3 DNA sequence: TGTGCCATCAGTGAAGGAGTGTCGGGTGAAAAACTGTTTTTT.

The genes are TRBV9 and TRBJ2-1; the match to TRBD2 covers 8 bases. With 3 bases clipped from V and 4 bases from J, the junction kept 3 bases outside the gene matches. From germline, CDR1 is SGDLS and CDR2 YYNGEE. This CDR3 is built from 14 residues. As DNA, the CDR3 is TGTGCCAGCAGCGCGGGGGGGAGGTACAATGAGCAGTTCTTC. It specifies CASSAGGRYNEQFF. The full variable domain, in which reference TRBV9 and TRBJ2-1 provide the parts outside the CDR3, is DSGVTQTPKHLITATGQRVTLRCSPRSGDLSVYWYQQSLDQGLQFLIQYYNGEERAKGNILERFSAQQFPDLHSELNLSSLELGDSALYFCASSAGGRYNEQFFGPGTRLTVL.

The V call is TRBV5-1, the J call TRBJ2-5; tentatively, D is TRBD2 (6 bases). CDR3 size: 17 residues. The germline gives CDR1 SGHRS, CDR2 YFSETQ. V was pared by 4 bases and J by 5 bases, with 24 bases between. The CDR3 here is CASSRWGSGQEGETQYF. CDR3 nucleotides: TGCGCCAGCAGCAGGTGGGGTAGCGGTCAGGAAGGGGAGACCCAGTACTTC.

V and J are TRBV6-1 and TRBJ1-2, with D tentatively TRBD1 (6 bases). CDR1 is MNHNS and CDR2 is SASEGT in the germline V gene. With 10 bases removed from V and 3 bases from J, the gap between germline ends came to 12 bases. The CDR3 contains 12 residues. For the CDR3, the DNA is TGTGCCACGACAGGTCCCGACTATGGCTACACCTTC. This codes for CATTGPDYGYTF.

V gene TRBV6-6 combines with J gene TRBJ1-1; D is ambiguous. Trimming took off 6 bases at V and 8 bases at J, with 10 bases between the two ends. The CDR3 is 11 residues long. CDR1 MNHNY and CDR2 SVGAGI come from the germline V gene (reference sequence). In DNA form, the CDR3 reads TGTGCCAGCAGGTCGGACTTCGAAGCTTTCTTT. Residues: CASRSDFEAFF.

A remark on this clone: Other DNA sequences of this sample code for an identical CDR3. This CDR3 reads CASSGDRGTEAFF. CDR3 DNA sequence: TGTGCCAGTTCCGGGGACAGGGGAACTGAAGCTTTCTTT. The V call is TRBV19, the J call TRBJ1-1, with TRBD1 matching over 10 bases. CDR3 length equals 13 residues. V trimming: 8 bases; J trimming: 5 bases; junction bases outside the gene matches: 5. Germline CDR1 and CDR2: LNHDA and SQIVND (reference sequence).

The rearrangement joins TRBV11-3 to TRBJ2-1, with D perhaps TRBD2 (5 bases). V was cut by 8 bases and J by 0 bases, with 11 bases left in between. The CDR3 totals 14 residues. Germline-derived CDR1 and CDR2 are SGHNT and YENEEA. CDR3 sequence: CASSEGGSYNEQFF. As DNA, the CDR3 is TGTGCCAGCTCAGAAGGAGGCTCCTACAATGAGCAGTTCTTC.

This chain joins TRBV6-6 and TRBJ2-1, with 13 bases fitting TRBD2. The CDR3 runs to 16 residues. Germline V CDR1 and CDR2: MNHNY, SVGAGI (reference sequence). The J segment lost 5 bases and the V segment lost 5 bases, leaving 6 bases of the junction unmatched. The CDR3 DNA reads as TGTGCCAGCAGTCCCTTGGGACTAGCGGGAAACAATGAGCAGTTCTTC. This codes for CASSPLGLAGNNEQFF.

J is TRBJ2-3 and V is TRBV11-2; D possibly corresponds to TRBD2 (5 bases). Trimming removed 1 base from V and 7 bases from J, with 12 bases in between. The CDR3 is 14 residues long. Germline assignment: CDR1 SGHAT and CDR2 FQNNGV. Here the CDR3 DNA reads TGTGCCAGCAGCTTAGGGTTGGGAGTAAATACGCAGTATTTT. Its protein product is CASSLGLGVNTQYF. Full variable domain (outside the CDR3, taken from reference TRBV11-2 and TRBJ2-3): EAGVAQSPRYKIIEKRQSVAFWCNPISGHATLYWYQQILGQGPKLLIQFQNNGVVDDSQLPKDRFSAERLKGVDSTLKIQPAKLEDSAVYLCASSLGLGVNTQYFGPGTRLTVL.

The V gene is TRBV27, the J gene TRBJ2-1; 11 nucleotides align to TRBD1. Germline CDR1 MNHEY, CDR2 SMNVEV (reference sequence). This CDR3 is 15 amino acids long. The V and J ends lost 3 bases and 4 bases, in that order; junction bases with no gene match: 2. The CDR3 loop reads CASSFGQGAYNEQFF. For the CDR3, the DNA is TGTGCCAGCAGTTTCGGACAGGGGGCGTACAATGAGCAGTTCTTC.

The chain recombines TRBV11-2 with TRBJ1-1; D is perhaps TRBD1 (5 bases). V was pared by 1 base and J by 3 bases, with 15 bases between. Germline assignment: CDR1 SGHAT and CDR2 FQNNGV. The CDR3 runs 16 residues. CDR3 sequence reads: CASSLVRAGGDTEAFF. In nucleotides, the CDR3 is TGTGCCAGCAGCTTAGTCCGGGCCGGGGGGGACACTGAAGCTTTCTTT.

The chain has TRBV4-1 and TRBJ2-1, with 7 bases matching TRBD2. Germline V gives CDR1 MGHRA, CDR2 YSYEKL. This CDR3 spans 13 amino acids. Trimming removed 2 bases from V and 10 bases from J; junction bases left unmatched: 5. For the CDR3, the DNA is TGCGCCAGCAGCCAAACTCTAGCGGAAGAGCAGTTCTTC. It encodes CASSQTLAEEQFF.

The chain uses TRBV6-5 and TRBJ2-7; D is possibly TRBD2 (5 bases). This CDR3 region has 14 residues. Germline assignment: CDR1 MNHEY and CDR2 SVGAGI. V was trimmed by 4 bases and J by 2 bases, leaving 12 bases between them. In DNA, the CDR3 is TGTGCCAGCAGTTCCCTTGGACTGACCTACGAGCAGTACTTC. Residues: CASSSLGLTYEQYF.

The chain joins TRBV27 to TRBJ2-5, with 14 bases aligning to TRBD2. V dropped 5 bases and J dropped 4; count of bases not matched to a gene: 9. This CDR3 spans 17 amino acids. CDR1 and CDR2 (germline): MNHEY, SMNVEV (reference sequence). CDR3: CASSPVGLAGGGETQYF. The CDR3 DNA reads TGTGCCAGCAGTCCCGTCGGACTAGCGGGAGGCGGAGAGACCCAGTACTTC.

The V gene is TRBV18, the J gene TRBJ1-3; tentative D call: TRBD1 (5 bases). Germline V lookup: CDR1 KGHSH, CDR2 LQKENI. CDR3 length: 16 amino acids. V was pared by 3 bases and J by 0 bases, with 12 bases between. DNA of the CDR3: TGTGCCAGCTCACCCCCAGGGATAGGCTCTGGAAACACCATATATTTT. It specifies CASSPPGIGSGNTIYF.

This chain connects TRBV7-9 to TRBJ1-3; D is perhaps TRBD1 (6 bases). V lost 4 bases and J 4 bases, leaving 11 bases between the germline ends. The CDR3 contains 14 residues. Germline V gene lookup returns CDR1 SEHNR and CDR2 FQNEAQ (reference sequence). CDR3 in amino acids: CASSYDRTGNTIYF. The CDR3 nucleotides are TGTGCCAGCAGCTACGACAGGACAGGAAACACCATATATTTT. Drawing the rest from reference TRBV7-9 and TRBJ1-3, the complete variable domain is DTGVSQNPRHKITKRGQNVTFRCDPISEHNRLYWYRQTLGQGPEFLTYFQNEAQLEKSRLLSDRFSAERPKGSFSTLEIQRTEQGDSAMYLCASSYDRTGNTIYFGEGSWLTVV.

The J gene is TRBJ2-1, the V gene TRBV5-1, with TRBD1 matching 9 bases. This CDR3 has 17 residues. The V and J ends lost 2 bases and 4 bases, in that order; junction bases with no gene match: 10. CDR1 and CDR2 (germline): SGHRS, YFSETQ. The CDR3 DNA follows: TGCGCCAGCAGCTTTAACCCCGGGACAGGGTCATACAATGAGCAGTTCTTC. Translation gives CASSFNPGTGSYNEQFF.

The J gene is TRBJ2-7, the V gene TRBV7-7; TRBD2 agrees at 16 bases. The ends lost 4 bases at V and 4 bases at J; junction bases unmatched: 4. Looked up from germline, CDR1 is SSHAT and CDR2 is FNYEAQ (reference sequence). This CDR3 has 16 amino acids. CDR3 region: CASSSGLAGGIYEQYF. The CDR3 coding sequence is TGTGCCAGCAGCTCGGGACTAGCGGGAGGGATATACGAGCAGTACTTC.

This chain connects TRBV28 to TRBJ2-2, with 10 bases lining up with TRBD2. Germline CDR1 MDHEN, CDR2 SYDVKM. V was pared by 4 bases and J by 5 bases, with 4 bases of the junction left unmatched. This CDR3 region has 15 residues. CDR3 DNA: TGTGCCAGCAGTTCTAGCGGGAGAGGTACCGGGGAGCTGTTTTTT. Translating it yields CASSSSGRGTGELFF.

V usage is TRBV19 and J usage is TRBJ1-3; D perhaps matches TRBD1 (6 bases). Between the trimmed V and J ends, which lost 8 bases and 8 bases, there was a span of 19 bases. The CDR3 has 14 residues. The germline gives CDR1 LNHDA, CDR2 SQIVND (reference sequence). The CDR3 DNA follows: TGTGCCAGTGTCTGGACAGAAATGCCATACACCATATATTTT. It codes for CASVWTEMPYTIYF.